Below are 12 T cell receptor beta chains sequenced from a single sample in a study of radiotherapy plus CTLA-4 blockade in lung cancer. Produced via immunoSEQ multiplex PCR; TCRdb's table is partial and in-frame only. The data contain some 78,000 clones, approximately 83% of them singletons. The sample here was peripheral blood, taken from a patient treated with radiotherapy plus ipilimumab. The receptors shown here come from a human donor with non-small cell lung cancer who had a partial response to radiotherapy plus ipilimumab.

The chain combines TRBV4-1 with TRBJ2-6; weak D call: TRBD2 (6 bases). The length of the CDR3 is 18 residues. Trimming shortened V by 5 bases and J by 0 bases, and 17 bases separated the two germline ends. CDR1 MGHRA and CDR2 YSYEKL come from the germline V gene. CDR3 protein: CASSERIFGSSGANVLTF. CDR3 coding DNA: TGCGCCAGCAGCGAAAGAATCTTCGGGAGCTCTGGGGCCAACGTCCTGACTTTC.

The rearrangement links TRBV5-5 to TRBJ2-7; TRBD2 agrees at 15 bases. The germline gives CDR1 SGHKS, CDR2 YYEKEE (reference sequence). J was trimmed by 0 bases and V by 4 bases; bases with no gene match: 8. This CDR3 is 18 amino acids long. CDR3 nucleotides: TGTGCCAGCAGCAAAGGACTAGCGGGAGGGACCATCTCCTACGAGCAGTACTTC. Protein: CASSKGLAGGTISYEQYF.

This rearrangement joins TRBV6-5 to TRBJ2-5; D remains unclear. CDR1 is MNHEY, CDR2 SVGAGI, per germline. The CDR3 runs to 13 residues. V gave up 4 bases and J gave up 5 bases, with 11 bases separating them. The CDR3 DNA reads TGTGCCAGCAGTTCCTCGCCGGAGGAGACCCAGTACTTC. Protein product: CASSSSPEETQYF.

The chain uses TRBV6-1 and TRBJ2-7, with 9 bases matching TRBD2. V shed 5 bases, J shed 6 bases, and the junction held 8 bases outside the gene matches. The length of the CDR3 is 14 residues. The germline CDR1 and CDR2 sequences are MNHNS and SASEGT. The CDR3 is CASSSPGLASEQYV. Here the CDR3 DNA reads TGTGCCAGCAGTTCCCCGGGACTAGCTAGCGAGCAGTACGTC.

The V gene is TRBV5-1, the J gene TRBJ2-2; 11 nucleotides line up with TRBD1. V lost 4 bases to trimming and J lost 7 bases; unmatched junction nucleotides: 3. The CDR3 has 14 amino acids. Germline assignment: CDR1 SGHRS and CDR2 YFSETQ. The CDR3 DNA is TGCGCCAGCAGCGTGGGACAGGGGGTCGGGGAGCTGTTTTTT. Translated, it gives CASSVGQGVGELFF.

The gene calls are TRBV6-1 and TRBJ2-7; TRBD2 might be the D (7 bases). This CDR3 has 13 amino acids. The V end lost 6 bases, the J end lost 5 bases, and 14 bases lay between the germline ends. Germline values: CDR1 MNHNS, CDR2 SASEGT. CDR3 region: CASRSRGGNEQYV. Written as DNA, the CDR3 is TGTGCCAGCAGGAGCAGGGGAGGGAACGAGCAGTACGTC.

The rearrangement uses TRBV5-4 and TRBJ2-5; D perhaps matches TRBD2 (6 bases). CDR3 size: 14 residues. Germline V gene sequence: CDR1 SGHNT, CDR2 YYREEE (reference sequence). With 3 bases removed from V and 3 bases from J, the gap between germline ends came to 12 bases. For the CDR3, the DNA is TGTGCCAGCAGCTCGCGGGGCCGTGAAGAGACCCAGTACTTC. Translating gives CASSSRGREETQYF.

The V and J genes are TRBV7-2 and TRBJ2-3; 11 bases fit TRBD2. Losses at the gene ends were 3 bases for V and 4 bases for J; bases not matched to a gene: 3. CDR1 is SGHTA and CDR2 is FQGNSA in the germline V gene. This CDR3 has 15 amino acids. The CDR3 is CASSLTSGNPDTQYF. The CDR3 bases are TGTGCCAGCAGCTTGACTAGCGGGAACCCAGATACGCAGTATTTT.

The genes are TRBV7-2 and TRBJ2-1, with 9 bases that match TRBD2. The CDR3 has 17 residues. V was pared by 1 base and J by 4 bases, with 8 bases of the junction left unmatched. Germline-derived CDR1 and CDR2 are SGHTA and FQGNSA. The CDR3 sequence is CASSLVGGAGGYNEQFF. The DNA of the CDR3 is TGTGCCAGCAGCTTAGTTGGGGGAGCGGGAGGTTACAATGAGCAGTTCTTC.

This clone was found a few times. CDR3 protein: CASSKNPGLINEKLFF. CDR3 DNA sequence: TGTGCCAGCAGCAAAAATCCGGGACTGATTAATGAAAAACTGTTTTTT. V gene TRBV2 combines with J gene TRBJ1-4; D may be TRBD1 (5 bases). The CDR3 loop spans 16 amino acids. Germline CDR1 SNHLY, CDR2 FYNNEI. Deletions cut 6 bases from V and 4 bases from J, with 18 bases between.

The chain carries TRBV10-1 and TRBJ2-1, with 7 bases lining up with TRBD1. Germline-derived CDR1 and CDR2 are WNHNN and SYGVQD (reference sequence). V lost 5 bases to trimming and J lost 6 bases; unmatched junction nucleotides: 13. CDR3 length: 16 residues. CDR3 amino acids: CASSTNRGPRGNEQFF. The CDR3 DNA follows: TGCGCCAGCAGTACAAACAGGGGTCCAAGGGGCAATGAGCAGTTCTTC.

V usage is TRBV6-6 and J usage is TRBJ2-7; no reliable D call. Trimming shortened V by 5 bases and J by 12 bases, and 23 bases separated the two germline ends. Germline V gene data show CDR1 as MNHNY and CDR2 as SVGAGI (reference sequence). There are 14 residues in the CDR3. This chain's CDR3 is CASSPVVAESWRYF. CDR3 DNA: TGTGCCAGCAGTCCAGTCGTCGCGGAGTCATGGCGGTACTTC.